Sequencing of this TCR beta chain was carried out in a study of blood T cell repertoires in COVID-19. The wider study: Sites across the United States, Italy and Spain contributed samples from acute and convalescent COVID-19. T cells, B-cell-depleted T cells, or PBMCs supplied cDNA or gDNA.

J was trimmed by 4 bases and V by 10 bases; bases with no gene match: 10. Germline CDR1 and CDR2: WNHNN and SYGVQD (reference sequence). This CDR3 has 14 amino acids. This clone has only one observation. Under the authors' procedure: Nucleated cell number was recorded as an estimate derived from reference gene primer amplification. The repertoire was sequenced with immunoSEQ multiplex PCR; TCRdb's copy has only in-frame clones and lacks some. V and J calls and clone size are as listed in that table; D and trimming were resolved from the DNA. The repertoire has about 100,000 clones, roughly 92% of them found once; the top ten carry more than 0.85%.

The clonotype originates from a man between 60 and 70 years old with acute or convalescent COVID-19. The V and J genes are TRBV10-1 and TRBJ1-2, with TRBD1 matching 9 bases. The sample comprised peripheral blood. CDR3 region: CATSIGQGPYGYTF. The CDR3, as DNA: TGCGCCACTTCAATAGGACAGGGGCCCTATGGCTACACCTTC.